The sequence of this TCR beta chain was determined in a study of blood T cell repertoires in COVID-19. Across the study: From the United States, Italy and Spain came samples of acute and convalescent COVID-19. PBMCs, B-cell-depleted T cells, or T cells provided the cDNA or gDNA that made up the material.

Per the authors' pipeline: Researchers report that nucleated cell counts were estimated from reference gene primer amplification. Generated by immunoSEQ multiplex PCR, the TCRdb table keeps only in-frame clones and is missing some. V, J and clone size are taken as reported in that table, and D and trimming were inferred from the DNA itself. The profile shows roughly 81,000 clones, approximately 90% of them singletons. This CDR3 comprises 13 residues. V lost 1 base, J lost 7 bases, and 8 bases lay in between. The germline V gene encodes CDR1 LGHNA and CDR2 YNFKEQ. The V gene is TRBV4-2, the J gene TRBJ2-1; possibly TRBD2 for D (5 bases). The receptor's source is a man between 65 and 85 years old with active or convalescent COVID-19. Sequenced: peripheral blood. The CDR3, as DNA: TGTGCCAGCAGCCAAGCGGGATTGAATGAGCAGTTCTTC. Residues: CASSQAGLNEQFF.